Shown below are 22 T cell receptor beta chains from a single sample sequenced in a study of low-dose radiotherapy and immunotherapy resistance in tumors (dated by TCRdb to between 2021 and 2022). The run used an Illumina HiSeq 2500. First-strand cDNA was synthesized with Superscript III and a set of TRAV- and TRBV-specific primers, covering both TCRalpha and TCRbeta chains. A roughly 18-cycle PCR with Phusion amplified the TCRs, pairing a constant-region primer with the adapter that was attached to the V primers. TCRdb reprocessing: public reads trimmed at Q25 with fastp, clones called with MiXCR, in-frame beta chains kept. Each record represents a unique CDR3 protein, reported with the most common genes and DNA among its rows. In all, the sample holds 95,000 to 100,000 distinct CDR3 sequences, and less than 25% of those were seen once. Approximately 4% of the sample is taken by the ten largest.

In light of the paper, this sample's time point label describes: after trial treatment. In light of the paper, this sample's treatment or condition label describes: LDRT plus nivolumab, ipilimumab, low-dose cyclophosphamide and aspirin (RACIN trial). The source was PBMCs, collected after low-dose radiotherapy plus immunotherapy. These TCRs come from a male donor with prostate cancer.

This clonotype was counted many times. The CDR3 is CASSYFGTGGNSPLHF. The CDR3 DNA sequence: TGTGCCAGCAGTTACTTCGGGACAGGGGGCAATTCACCCCTCCACTTT. This chain links TRBV6-2 or TRBV6-3 with TRBJ1-6, with 12 bases matching TRBD1. V was pared by 1 base and J by 7 bases, with 2 bases of the junction left unmatched. This CDR3 spans 16 amino acids. Germline CDR1 reads MNHEY; CDR2 reads SVGEGT.

The sample holds many counts of this clonotype. The gene calls are TRBV20-1 and TRBJ2-3, with 14 positions matching TRBD2. Looked up from germline, CDR1 is DFQATT and CDR2 is SNEGSKA (reference sequence). After removal of 0 bases from V and 2 bases from J, the junction contained 7 bases not matched to a gene. The CDR3 spans 18 residues. For the CDR3, the DNA is TGCAGTGCTAGAGATCTTGGGACTAGCGGGGGTTTCACAGATACGCAGTATTTT. Protein product: CSARDLGTSGGFTDTQYF.

This chain connects TRBV29-1 to TRBJ2-5; 13 bases map to TRBD2. V shed 5 bases, J shed 3 bases, and the junction held 3 bases outside the gene matches. Looked up from germline, CDR1 is SQVTM and CDR2 is ANQGSEA. The CDR3 loop spans 14 amino acids. The CDR3 DNA follows: TGCAGCGTTCTACTAGCGGGAGGGAAAGAGACCCAGTACTTC. Translation gives CSVLLAGGKETQYF. The full variable domain, rest sourced from reference TRBV29-1 and TRBJ2-5, is SAVISQKPSRDICQRGTSLTIQCQVDSQVTMMFWYRQQPGQSLTLIATANQGSEATYESGFVIDKFPISRPNLTFSTLTVSNMSPEDSSIYLCSVLLAGGKETQYFGPGTRLLVL.

This clonotype showed up many times. The chain recombines TRBV7-2 with TRBJ2-1, with a tentative D call TRBD2 (5 bases). CDR1 is SGHTA and CDR2 is FQGNSA in the germline V gene. The CDR3 totals 13 residues. Trimming left V 0 bases short and J 7 bases short, with 7 bases between. CDR3 bases: TGTGCCAGCAGCTTAGCAGCGGAGAATGAGCAGTTCTTC. The encoded protein is CASSLAAENEQFF.

V and J are TRBV6-1 and TRBJ1-5, with D tentatively TRBD1 (5 bases). Trimming pared 1 base from V and 7 bases from J, leaving 11 bases between. Germline values: CDR1 MNHNS, CDR2 SASEGT. CDR3 length: 14 amino acids. The CDR3 is CASSEGGGNQPQHF. For the CDR3, the DNA is TGTGCCAGCAGTGAAGGGGGGGGAAACCAGCCCCAGCATTTT.

The table lists this clonotype with many counts. The chain carries TRBV2 and TRBJ2-7; D is perhaps TRBD2 (5 bases). CDR3 size: 13 residues. The V and J ends lost 8 bases and 2 bases respectively, with 13 bases between them. Germline assignment: CDR1 SNHLY and CDR2 FYNNEI. CDR3 DNA sequence: TGTGCCAGCGTCCTAGCCAAAGCCTACGAGCAGTACTTC. Its protein is CASVLAKAYEQYF.

This clonotype was picked up many times. The V and J genes are TRBV6-2 or TRBV6-3 and TRBJ1-4; D gene uncertain. Germline CDR1 is MNHEY and CDR2 is SVGEGT. This CDR3 contains 13 residues. The V end was cut by 5 bases, the J end by 8 bases, with 12 bases between. Written as DNA, the CDR3 is TGTGCCAGCAGTGCCGCCGGAGACGAAAAACTGTTTTTT. This translates into CASSAAGDEKLFF.

This clonotype showed up many times. This chain uses TRBV2 with TRBJ1-3, with a weak D call TRBD1 (6 bases). CDR3 length: 14 residues. V lost 5 bases, J lost 1 base, and 9 bases lay in between. Germline V gene lookup returns CDR1 SNHLY and CDR2 FYNNEI. CDR3: CASSTGFSGNTIYF. The DNA of the CDR3 is TGTGCCAGCAGTACAGGGTTTTCTGGAAACACCATATATTTT.

A note on this clonotype: A far larger clone lies a single base away; this is likely a read error. The genes are TRBV3-1 and TRBJ2-7; 7 bases match TRBD2. Germline lookup yields CDR1 LGHDT and CDR2 YNNKEL (reference sequence). CDR3 length: 15 residues. J lost 7 bases, V lost 0 bases, and 9 bases had no gene match. The CDR3 DNA sequence: TGTGCCAGCAGCCAAGATCAACGGGGGGTGGATGAGCAGTACTTC. This gives the protein CASSQDQRGVDEQYF.

The J gene is TRBJ2-3, the V gene TRBV12-3 or TRBV12-4; D unresolved. The germline V and J ends were trimmed by 0 bases and 4 bases, with 5 bases remaining between them. CDR3 length: 13 amino acids. The CDR3 DNA sequence: TGTGCCAGCAGTTTAGCGCAAGCAGATACGCAGTATTTT. Its translation: CASSLAQADTQYF.

In its sample, this clonotype was seen many times. The chain employs TRBV7-6 and TRBJ1-3; TRBD1 aligns across 8 bases. The J segment lost 2 bases and the V segment lost 8 bases, leaving 5 bases of the junction unmatched. Germline loops: CDR1 SGHVS, CDR2 FNYEAQ. CDR3 length equals 14 residues. CDR3 loop: CASRTGPTGNTIYF. Written as DNA, the CDR3 is TGTGCCAGCCGGACAGGGCCCACTGGAAACACCATATATTTT.

The sample holds many counts of this clonotype. The chain recombines TRBV7-6 with TRBJ1-4; D gene uncertain. Germline CDR1 and CDR2: SGHVS and FNYEAQ. V lost 7 bases and J lost 7, with 13 bases in between. The CDR3 is 13 amino acids. This CDR3 reads CASNDGLGEKLFF. DNA of the CDR3: TGTGCCAGCAACGACGGTTTGGGTGAAAAACTGTTTTTT.

In this sample, this clonotype turned up many times. The chain carries TRBV5-6 and TRBJ2-3; D could derive from TRBD1 or TRBD2 (5 bases each). CDR1 is SGHDT, CDR2 YYEEEE, per germline. V gave up 4 bases and J gave up 4 bases, with 19 bases separating them. This CDR3 is 16 amino acids long. CDR3 region: CASSAPGREWPDTQYF. CDR3 DNA: TGTGCCAGCAGCGCACCGGGACGGGAATGGCCAGATACGCAGTATTTT.

This clonotype appeared many times. J is TRBJ1-1 and V is TRBV25-1; D possibly corresponds to TRBD1 (5 bases). CDR3 length: 13 residues. V was pared by 4 bases and J by 6 bases, with 12 bases between. Germline V gene data show CDR1 as MGHDK and CDR2 as SYGVNS. CDR3 sequence reads: CASSARGRPEAFF. The CDR3 bases are TGTGCCAGCAGTGCCCGGGGACGGCCTGAAGCTTTCTTT.

Details on this clonotype: A far more abundant clone sits one base away, making this likely a read error. The rearrangement joins TRBV6-5 to TRBJ2-2; D not certain. Trimming shortened V by 6 bases and J by 9 bases, and 8 bases separated the two germline ends. The CDR3 is 11 residues long. The germline V gene encodes CDR1 MNHEY and CDR2 SVGAGI. CDR3 bases: TGTGCCAGCAGCGAATGGTGGGAGCTGTTTTTT. The encoded protein is CASSEWWELFF.

At least ten counts were recorded for this clonotype. This sequence joins TRBV5-8 and TRBJ2-3; the D gene is possibly TRBD1 (6 bases). The CDR3 extends over 14 amino acids. V lost 3 bases and J 8 bases, leaving 16 bases between the germline ends. CDR1 and CDR2 (germline): SGHTS, YDEGEE. CDR3: CASSSPGARGTQYF. CDR3 sequence (DNA): TGTGCCAGCAGCTCGCCAGGGGCCCGAGGTACGCAGTATTTT.

This clonotype was seen many times. This chain connects TRBV18 to TRBJ2-3; 9 bases map to TRBD1. The V gene end was trimmed by 6 bases and the J gene end by 4 bases; junction bases not matched to a gene: 11. Germline V CDR1 and CDR2: KGHSH, LQKENI. The length of the CDR3 is 16 residues. CDR3 protein: CASSPLKQGASDTQYF. The CDR3 region has the DNA TGTGCCAGCTCGCCCCTGAAACAGGGGGCTTCAGATACGCAGTATTTT.

Many counts were recorded for this clonotype. The junction differs from germline at one of its ends, possibly a read error. J is TRBJ2-5 and V is TRBV6-8; 9 bases are a match to TRBD1. The CDR3 is made up of 11 amino acids. Germline-derived CDR1 and CDR2 are MNHGY and SAAAGT. CDR3 nucleotides: TGTGCCAGCAGTGCTGGGGACAGGGACACCTTC. Its translation: CASSAGDRDTF.

This clonotype was recorded at least ten times. The rearrangement links TRBV7-9 to TRBJ2-7, with D possibly matching TRBD2 (7 bases). CDR1 and CDR2 (germline): SEHNR, FQNEAQ (reference sequence). This CDR3 has 14 amino acids. Trimming cost V 4 bases and J 3 bases, with 13 bases left between them. CDR3 coding DNA: TGTGCCAGCAGCTGGGCAGGGGAGGGCTACGAGCAGTACTTC. Its protein product is CASSWAGEGYEQYF.

The CDR3 spells CASSGGLRITSYNEQFF. The CDR3 DNA reads as TGTGCCAGCAGTGGGGGGCTTAGAATCACATCCTACAATGAGCAGTTCTTC. This chain joins TRBV27 and TRBJ2-1; D may correspond to TRBD1 or TRBD2 (6 bases each). V gave up 5 bases and J gave up 1 base, with 18 bases separating them. CDR1 is MNHEY, CDR2 SMNVEV, per germline (reference sequence). This CDR3 region has 17 residues.

This clonotype was recorded many times. The chain is built from TRBV9 and TRBJ2-1; 8 positions match TRBD1. V shed 0 bases and J 5 bases; nucleotides not matched to a gene: 10. The CDR3 has 17 amino acids. The germline gives CDR1 SGDLS, CDR2 YYNGEE. CDR3 in DNA: TGTGCCAGCAGCGTAGGGGGTCGGCAGGGGGCCCACAATGAGCAGTTCTTC. It specifies CASSVGGRQGAHNEQFF.

This clonotype was recorded at least ten times. The chain employs TRBV12-3 or TRBV12-4 and TRBJ1-5; D unresolved. The CDR3 is made up of 14 amino acids. V dropped 6 bases and J dropped 11 bases, with 20 bases sitting between them. The CDR3 spells CASSPDGLHVAQHF. The DNA for the CDR3 is TGTGCCAGCAGCCCAGACGGACTCCACGTGGCCCAGCATTTT.